These 10 T cell receptor beta chains share one sample of origin, sequenced in a study of blood T cell repertoires in COVID-19. TCRdb keeps only in-frame clones here, not all; method: immunoSEQ multiplex PCR. The sample carries about 220,000 clones, 70% to 85% recorded once. Sequenced sample: peripheral blood. All receptors derive from a middle-aged man with active or convalescent COVID-19.

The V gene is TRBV9, the J gene TRBJ2-3; possible D gene TRBD2, 6 bases. Germline V gene sequence: CDR1 SGDLS, CDR2 YYNGEE. The CDR3 loop spans 17 amino acids. V shed 0 bases and J shed 2 bases, with 16 bases lying between them. The CDR3 region has the DNA TGTGCCAGCAGCGTAGACTTCTCAGCGGGCATCACAGATACGCAGTATTTT. Its protein is CASSVDFSAGITDTQYF.

The J gene is TRBJ2-3, the V gene TRBV5-4; D call uncertain. The CDR3 is made up of 14 amino acids. Trimming stripped 1 base from V and 6 bases from J, with 12 bases between. Germline V CDR1 and CDR2: SGHNT, YYREEE (reference sequence). In DNA, the CDR3 is TGTGCCAGCAGCTTGCTAATTGGCAGGGATACGCAGTATTTT. Encoded protein: CASSLLIGRDTQYF.

The chain employs TRBV7-9 and TRBJ2-7; D remains unclear. CDR1 is SEHNR and CDR2 is FQNEAQ in the germline V gene (reference sequence). Trimming shortened V by 4 bases and J by 2 bases, and 6 bases separated the two germline ends. The CDR3 has 12 amino acids. The CDR3: CASSSSPYEQYF. The CDR3 DNA reads as TGTGCCAGCAGCTCGAGCCCCTACGAGCAGTACTTC.

This rearrangement joins TRBV4-3 to TRBJ1-5; D is unresolved. The germline gives CDR1 LGHNA, CDR2 YSLEER. V lost 0 bases to trimming and J lost 12 bases, with 12 bases between them. The CDR3 is made up of 13 amino acids. CDR3 sequence reads: CASSQDRGRNQHF. The CDR3 coding sequence is TGCGCCAGCAGCCAAGATCGCGGAAGGAACCAGCATTTT.

CDR3 nucleotide sequence: TGTGCCAGCAGCTTTCCACGACGGAGCTCTGGGGCCAACGTCCTGACTTTC. Translating gives CASSFPRRSSGANVLTF. The chain links TRBV7-9 to TRBJ2-6; D is uncertain. The CDR3 loop spans 17 amino acids. With 3 bases removed from V and 0 bases from J, the gap between germline ends came to 12 bases. Germline V gives CDR1 SEHNR, CDR2 FQNEAQ (reference sequence). The variable domain in full, completed from reference TRBV7-9 and TRBJ2-6, reads DTGVSQNPRHKITKRGQNVTFRCDPISEHNRLYWYRQTLGQGPEFLTYFQNEAQLEKSRLLSDRFSAERPKGSFSTLEIQRTEQGDSAMYLCASSFPRRSSGANVLTFGAGSRLTVL.

The chain links TRBV19 to TRBJ1-1; weak D call: TRBD1 (5 bases). Germline CDR1 is LNHDA and CDR2 is SQIVND (reference sequence). This CDR3 has 13 amino acids. Trimming pared 7 bases from V and 5 bases from J, leaving 14 bases between. The CDR3 DNA is TGTGCCAGTACCGCATTTGGGGGGACTGAAGCTTTCTTT. As protein: CASTAFGGTEAFF. Full variable domain (rest looked up from reference TRBV19 and TRBJ1-1): DGGITQSPKYLFRKEGQNVTLSCEQNLNHDAMYWYRQDPGQGLRLIYYSQIVNDFQKGDIAEGYSVSREKKESFPLTVTSAQKNPTAFYLCASTAFGGTEAFFGQGTRLTVV.

The V call is TRBV5-5, the J call TRBJ1-2; tentative D call: TRBD1 (5 bases). With 1 base removed from V and 8 bases from J, the gap between germline ends came to 12 bases. The germline V gene encodes CDR1 SGHKS and CDR2 YYEKEE (reference sequence). This CDR3 is built from 13 residues. The CDR3 region is CASSLNQGGGYTF. The CDR3 nucleotides are TGTGCCAGCAGCTTGAATCAGGGTGGGGGCTACACCTTC. The whole variable domain, remainder taken from reference TRBV5-5 and TRBJ1-2, is DAGVTQSPTHLIKTRGQQVTLRCSPISGHKSVSWYQQVLGQGPQFIFQYYEKEERGRGNFPDRFSARQFPNYSSELNVNALLLGDSALYLCASSLNQGGGYTFGSGTRLTVV.

This chain links TRBV6-5 with TRBJ1-2; D perhaps matches TRBD1 (6 bases). Trimming removed 9 bases from V and 2 bases from J, with 13 bases in between. The CDR3 loop spans 13 amino acids. Germline loops: CDR1 MNHEY, CDR2 SVGAGI. The CDR3 spells CASTRTANYGYTF. In DNA form, the CDR3 reads TGTGCCAGTACTAGGACAGCCAACTATGGCTACACCTTC.

This chain uses TRBV21-1 with TRBJ1-1; the table's D call of TRBD1 was not tested on the DNA. TRBV21-1 is noted as a pseudogene. The CDR3 is made up of 14 amino acids. The chain's CDR3 is CASSKVRAGAEAFF. The CDR3, as DNA: TGTGCCAGCAGCAAAGTGAGGGCAGGGGCTGAAGCTTTCTTT.

The V and J genes are TRBV2 and TRBJ2-5; the D gene is possibly TRBD2 (6 bases). Trimming left V 6 bases short and J 1 base short, with 9 bases between. The CDR3 has 13 amino acids. Germline V gene sequence: CDR1 SNHLY, CDR2 FYNNEI. CDR3: CASREGSQETQYF. The CDR3 DNA is TGTGCCAGCAGGGAGGGCTCCCAAGAGACCCAGTACTTC.